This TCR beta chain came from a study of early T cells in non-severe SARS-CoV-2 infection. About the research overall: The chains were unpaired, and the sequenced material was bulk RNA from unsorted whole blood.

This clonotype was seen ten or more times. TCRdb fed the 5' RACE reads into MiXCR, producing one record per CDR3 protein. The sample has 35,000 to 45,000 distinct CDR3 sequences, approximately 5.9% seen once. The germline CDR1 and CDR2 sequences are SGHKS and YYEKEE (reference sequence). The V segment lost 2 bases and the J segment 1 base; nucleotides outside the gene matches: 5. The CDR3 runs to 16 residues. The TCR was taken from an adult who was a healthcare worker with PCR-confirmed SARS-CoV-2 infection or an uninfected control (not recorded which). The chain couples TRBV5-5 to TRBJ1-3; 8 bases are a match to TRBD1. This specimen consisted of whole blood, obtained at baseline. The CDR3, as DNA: TGTGCCAGCAGCTTCGGGACAGGTCGATCTGGAAACACCATATATTTT. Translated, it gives CASSFGTGRSGNTIYF.